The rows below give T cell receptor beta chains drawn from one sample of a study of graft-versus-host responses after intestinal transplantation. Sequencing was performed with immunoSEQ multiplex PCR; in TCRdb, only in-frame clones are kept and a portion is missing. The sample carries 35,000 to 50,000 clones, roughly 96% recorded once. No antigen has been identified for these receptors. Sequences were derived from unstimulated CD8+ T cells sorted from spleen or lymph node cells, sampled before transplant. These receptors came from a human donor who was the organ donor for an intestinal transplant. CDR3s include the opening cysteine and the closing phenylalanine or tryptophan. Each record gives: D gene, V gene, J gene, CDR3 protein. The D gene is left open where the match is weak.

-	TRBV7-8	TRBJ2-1	CASTPWPHYNEQFF
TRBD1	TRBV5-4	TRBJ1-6	CASSFPPRDRNSPLHF
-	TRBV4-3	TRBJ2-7	CASSQEFRDGTYEQYF
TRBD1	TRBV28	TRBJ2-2	CASSFFPDRHRWTGELFF
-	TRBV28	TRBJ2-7	CASSFSMDAGTYEQYF
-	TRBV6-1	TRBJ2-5	CASRTPGQETQYF
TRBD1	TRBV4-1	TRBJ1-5	CASSQAGTGADQPQHF
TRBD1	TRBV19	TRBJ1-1	CASSSSTGGWTEAFF
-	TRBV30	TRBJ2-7	CAWGSRQPLALEQYF
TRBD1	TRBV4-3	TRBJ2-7	CASSLGGGSYEQYF
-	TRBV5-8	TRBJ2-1	CASSLEVWAESYNEQFF
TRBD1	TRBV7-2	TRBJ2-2	CASSLGGTGLDTGELFF
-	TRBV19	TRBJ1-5	CASQTKDDQPQHF
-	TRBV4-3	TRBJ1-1	CASSHLSGAWAEAFF
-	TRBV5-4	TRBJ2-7	CASSPGRERDEQYF
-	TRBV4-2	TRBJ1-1	CASSTRPATNTEAFF
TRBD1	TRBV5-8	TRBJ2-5	CASSHGTGAYETQYF
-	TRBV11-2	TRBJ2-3	CASSLVLGSDTQYF
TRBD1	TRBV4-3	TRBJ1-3	CASSQHLGQGAISGNTIYF
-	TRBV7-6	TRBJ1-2	CASSSDGDGYTF
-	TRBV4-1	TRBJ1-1	CASSQEDIEAFF
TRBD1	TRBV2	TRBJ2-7	CASGSDRGFGLYEQYF
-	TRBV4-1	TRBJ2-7	CASSQTDRLWYEQYF
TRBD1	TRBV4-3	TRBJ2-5	CASSQDSTGKTQYF
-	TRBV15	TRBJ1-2	CATSRDQGPNYGYTF
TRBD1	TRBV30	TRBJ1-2	CAWRETTGGTTNYGYTF
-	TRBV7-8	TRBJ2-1	CASSLVRTRGNEQFF
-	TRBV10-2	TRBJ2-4	CATAASRGPKNIQYF
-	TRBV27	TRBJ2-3	CASSFEGFEDTQYF
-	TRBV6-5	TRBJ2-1	CASSPGGLLLNEQFF
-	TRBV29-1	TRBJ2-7	CSVEDPSDTYEQYF
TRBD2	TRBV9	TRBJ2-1	CASSGGGTYNEQFF
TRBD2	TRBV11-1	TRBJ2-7	CASSFTSGVPIHEQYF
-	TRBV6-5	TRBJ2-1	CASSRGQIEQFF